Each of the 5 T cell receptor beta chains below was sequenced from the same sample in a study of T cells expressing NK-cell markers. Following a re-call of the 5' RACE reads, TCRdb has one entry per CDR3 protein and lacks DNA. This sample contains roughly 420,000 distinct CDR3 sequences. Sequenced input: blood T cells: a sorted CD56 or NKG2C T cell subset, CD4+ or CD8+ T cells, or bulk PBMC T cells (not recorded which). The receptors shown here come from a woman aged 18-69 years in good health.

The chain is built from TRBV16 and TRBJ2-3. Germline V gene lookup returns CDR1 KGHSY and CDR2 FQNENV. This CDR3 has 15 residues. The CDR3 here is CASSQEKMLPDTQYF.

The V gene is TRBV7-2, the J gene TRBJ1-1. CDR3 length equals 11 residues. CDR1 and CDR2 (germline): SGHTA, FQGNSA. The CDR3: CASSLGYAAFF. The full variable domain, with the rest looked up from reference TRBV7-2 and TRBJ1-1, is GAGVSQSPSNKVTEKGKDVELRCDPISGHTALYWYRQSLGQGLEFLIYFQGNSAPDKSGLPSDRFSAERTGGSVSTLTIQRTQQEDSAVYLCASSLGYAAFFGQGTRLTVV.

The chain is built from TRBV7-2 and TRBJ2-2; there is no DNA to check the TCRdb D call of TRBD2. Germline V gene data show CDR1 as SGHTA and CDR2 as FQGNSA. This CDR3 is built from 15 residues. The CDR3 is CASSLRGLSAGELFF.

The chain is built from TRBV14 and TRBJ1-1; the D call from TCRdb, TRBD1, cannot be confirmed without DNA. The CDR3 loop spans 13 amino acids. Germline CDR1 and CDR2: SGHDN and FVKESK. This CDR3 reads CASSKNRVTEAFF.

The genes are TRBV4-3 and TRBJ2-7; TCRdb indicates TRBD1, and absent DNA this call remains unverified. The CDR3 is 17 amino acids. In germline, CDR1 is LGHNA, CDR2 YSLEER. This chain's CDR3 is CASSQGFNPQGTYEQYF.